The 31 T cell receptor beta chains below all came from one sample that was sequenced in a study of CD8 T cells in ankylosing spondylitis. In TCRdb, the 5' RACE reads were re-called with MiXCR into one record per CDR3 protein. The repertoire holds approximately 220,000 distinct CDR3 sequences, with over 9.5% as singletons. The material sequenced was blood, either unsorted or a sorted T cell fraction (not recorded which). These TCRs come from a male donor with ankylosing spondylitis or in good health (not recorded which).

This clonotype was seen repeatedly, ten times or more. The chain has TRBV7-2 and TRBJ2-5; D is possibly TRBD1 or TRBD2 (5 bases each). The CDR3 has 14 amino acids. The V and J ends lost 1 base and 5 bases respectively, with 11 bases between them. The V gene's germline CDR1 is SGHTA and CDR2 FQGNSA. CDR3 bases: TGTGCCAGCAGCTTAGGGGGGATAGGGGAGACCCAGTACTTC. As protein: CASSLGGIGETQYF. The whole variable domain, remainder taken from reference TRBV7-2 and TRBJ2-5, is GAGVSQSPSNKVTEKGKDVELRCDPISGHTALYWYRQSLGQGLEFLIYFQGNSAPDKSGLPSDRFSAERTGGSVSTLTIQRTQQEDSAVYLCASSLGGIGETQYFGPGTRLLVL.

This rearrangement joins TRBV7-2 to TRBJ2-7; D possibly matches TRBD1 or TRBD2 (5 bases each). Germline CDR1 SGHTA, CDR2 FQGNSA. Trimming stripped 0 bases from V and 0 bases from J, with 18 bases between. The CDR3 has 18 amino acids. The CDR3 DNA sequence: TGTGCCAGCAGCTTAGCCCTCTACAGGACTCTAATCTCCTACGAGCAGTACTTC. Amino acids: CASSLALYRTLISYEQYF.

The sample holds many counts of this clonotype. This chain links TRBV29-1 with TRBJ2-1; D is unclear. V was cut by 3 bases and J by 8 bases, with 5 bases left in between. Germline-derived CDR1 and CDR2 are SQVTM and ANQGSEA. This CDR3 spans 10 amino acids. The CDR3: CSVDSYEQFF. The CDR3 nucleotides read TGCAGCGTTGACAGTTATGAGCAGTTCTTC.

The gene calls are TRBV9 and TRBJ2-3; TRBD1 agrees at 8 bases. From germline, CDR1 is SGDLS and CDR2 YYNGEE. The CDR3 has 19 residues. V dropped 0 bases and J dropped 2; count of bases not matched to a gene: 14. Written as DNA, the CDR3 is TGTGCCAGCAGCGTAGCCCCCCTGGGTCCAGGGGGCATCACAGATACGCAGTATTTT. This encodes CASSVAPLGPGGITDTQYF.

This clonotype was recorded at least ten times. The chain joins TRBV20-1 to TRBJ1-5, with a weak D call TRBD1 (6 bases). This CDR3 region has 17 residues. CDR1 is DFQATT and CDR2 is SNEGSKA in the germline V gene (reference sequence). The V and J ends lost 1 base and 0 bases respectively, with 16 bases between them. CDR3 DNA sequence: TGCAGTGCTAGAGGCGGTCAGGCAGGGGTTAGCAATCAGCCCCAGCATTTT. It yields the protein CSARGGQAGVSNQPQHF.

This clonotype showed up just a few times. This chain links TRBV5-4 with TRBJ2-7; no reliable D call. CDR1 is SGHNT, CDR2 YYREEE, per germline (reference sequence). The CDR3 spans 12 residues. V was cut by 0 bases and J by 5 bases, with 6 bases left in between. CDR3 protein: CASSLDGDEQYF. The CDR3 nucleotides are TGTGCCAGCAGCTTGGATGGGGACGAGCAGTACTTC. Supplemented by reference TRBV5-4 and TRBJ2-7, the full variable domain reads ETGVTQSPTHLIKTRGQQVTLRCSSQSGHNTVSWYQQALGQGPQFIFQYYREEENGRGNFPPRFSGLQFPNYSSELNVNALELDDSALYLCASSLDGDEQYFGPGTRLTVT.

V usage is TRBV6-1 and J usage is TRBJ1-2, with D tentatively TRBD1 (5 bases). This CDR3 has 17 residues. V was shortened by 5 bases and J by 0 bases, with 19 bases between the two germline ends. Germline V gives CDR1 MNHNS, CDR2 SASEGT. The CDR3 is CASSHGDARISNYGYTF. Here the CDR3 DNA reads TGTGCCAGCAGTCATGGGGACGCGAGGATCTCTAACTATGGCTACACCTTC.

This clonotype was detected many times. This chain connects TRBV20-1 to TRBJ2-1; D is unclear. Trimming took off 4 bases at V and 4 bases at J, with 17 bases between the two ends. The germline V gene encodes CDR1 DFQATT and CDR2 SNEGSKA (reference sequence). This CDR3 region has 15 residues. Here the CDR3 reads CSATRSVLPYNEQFF. DNA of the CDR3: TGCAGTGCTACACGCTCCGTCCTCCCTTACAATGAGCAGTTCTTC.

This clonotype was recorded many times. The V gene is TRBV7-9, the J gene TRBJ2-3; TRBD2 matches 10 bases. Looked up from germline, CDR1 is SEHNR and CDR2 is FQNEAQ (reference sequence). CDR3 length: 13 residues. The CDR3 bases are TGTGCGGAGCGGGGGGGAAGCACAGATACGCAGTATTTT. This encodes CAERGGSTDTQYF.

This clonotype has more than one count but fewer than ten. The chain has TRBV27 and TRBJ2-7; perhaps TRBD1 as D (6 bases). The CDR3 covers 13 residues. Germline V gene data show CDR1 as MNHEY and CDR2 as SMNVEV (reference sequence). V was clipped by 3 bases and J by 2 bases, with 8 bases between them. The CDR3 spells CASSFRDTYEQYF. As DNA, the CDR3 is TGTGCCAGCAGTTTTAGGGACACCTACGAGCAGTACTTC.

This clonotype was counted at least ten times. The V and J genes are TRBV28 and TRBJ1-2; no clear D gene. The CDR3 sequence is 15 residues long. From germline, CDR1 is MDHEN and CDR2 SYDVKM. With 4 bases removed from V and 4 bases from J, the gap between germline ends came to 16 bases. The CDR3 region has the DNA TGTGCCAGCAGTTCAATGACCCGGAGCCTCTATGGCTACACCTTC. Translating it yields CASSSMTRSLYGYTF.

This clonotype has only a few counts. The chain is built from TRBV12-3 or TRBV12-4 and TRBJ2-3; no firm D call. Trimming stripped 3 bases from V and 1 base from J, with 8 bases between. The CDR3 loop spans 14 amino acids. CDR3 nucleotides: TGTGCCAGCAGTTTCGGGCAACGCACAGATACGCAGTATTTT. This sequence encodes CASSFGQRTDTQYF.

Concerning this clonotype: This may come from a read error, since a much larger clone is one base off. The CDR3 end shows no conserved phenylalanine or tryptophan, and so a read error is likely. J is TRBJ1-1 and V is TRBV12-3 or TRBV12-4; the D gene is possibly TRBD1 (5 bases). Between the trimmed V and J ends, which lost 2 bases and 5 bases, there was a span of 9 bases. CDR3 length: 13 residues. CDR3 loop: CASSLRGRTEAFS. CDR3 DNA: TGTGCCAGCAGTTTAAGGGGACGGACTGAAGCTTTCTCT.

V is TRBV27 and J is TRBJ1-2, with a weak D call TRBD1 (5 bases). The CDR3 consists of 14 residues. Looked up from germline, CDR1 is MNHEY and CDR2 is SMNVEV (reference sequence). The V and J ends lost 3 bases and 3 bases respectively, with 11 bases between them. CDR3 coding DNA: TGTGCCAGCAGTTTGAACCAGGGAGACTATGGCTACACCTTC. It encodes CASSLNQGDYGYTF.

This clonotype was detected many times. The rearrangement joins TRBV25-1 to TRBJ1-1; D unresolved. The length of the CDR3 is 14 residues. Trimming pared 5 bases from V and 4 bases from J, leaving 14 bases between. The germline V gene encodes CDR1 MGHDK and CDR2 SYGVNS. The CDR3 loop reads CASSLAGSGTEAFF. DNA for the CDR3: TGTGCCAGCAGTTTGGCGGGGTCAGGCACTGAAGCTTTCTTT.

The sample holds many counts of this clonotype. V and J are TRBV5-4 and TRBJ2-1; possibly TRBD2 for D (5 bases). Trimming took 0 bases from V and 4 from J, leaving 17 bases between them. The V gene's germline CDR1 is SGHNT and CDR2 YYREEE (reference sequence). The CDR3 contains 17 residues. The CDR3 DNA is TGTGCCAGCAGCTTGGTGTTGGCTAGCCGATCATACAATGAGCAGTTCTTC. It translates to CASSLVLASRSYNEQFF.

A word on this clonotype: Given a much more abundant clone one base away, this may be a read error. The V and J genes are TRBV5-1 and TRBJ2-7; the D gene is possibly TRBD1 (6 bases). The CDR3 is made up of 16 amino acids. Germline CDR1 SGHRS, CDR2 YFSETQ. The CDR3 is CASSLAPTQGQDEPYF. The CDR3 region has the DNA TGCGCCAGCAGCTTGGCCCCCACCCAGGGGCAAGACGAGCCGTACTTC.

This clonotype showed up many times. Germline is not matched at one junction end, which may reflect a read error. This chain uses TRBV20-1 with TRBJ1-5; 7 nucleotides match TRBD1. The CDR3 is 14 amino acids. The germline V gene encodes CDR1 DFQATT and CDR2 SNEGSKA (reference sequence). The CDR3 DNA reads TGCAGTGCAAGAGGACAGGCGGGCAATCAGCCCCAGCATTTT. Its translation is CSARGQAGNQPQHF.

The sample holds many counts of this clonotype. This chain uses TRBV7-6 with TRBJ2-4, with D possibly being TRBD1 (5 bases). The length of the CDR3 is 14 residues. CDR1 SGHVS and CDR2 FNYEAQ come from the germline V gene. Trimming cost V 5 bases and J 1 base, with 9 bases left between them. This chain's CDR3 is CASSPSGAKNIQYF. The CDR3 DNA follows: TGTGCCAGCAGCCCTTCAGGGGCCAAAAACATTCAGTACTTC.

As regards this clonotype: A much more abundant neighbour one base away suggests this may be a read error. V is TRBV12-3 or TRBV12-4 and J is TRBJ2-7; maybe TRBD1 (6 bases). The length of the CDR3 is 13 residues. The CDR3 reads CASSRQVVDEQHF. CDR3 DNA: TGTGCCAGCAGTAGACAGGTCGTGGACGAGCAGCACTTC.

CDR3 DNA: TGCAGCGTAGAGGGTGGAACGGGCGGCAATCAGCCCCAGCATTTT. Translation: CSVEGGTGGNQPQHF. The chain is built from TRBV20-1 and TRBJ1-5; D unclear. The CDR3 length is 15 residues. The germline gives CDR1 DFQATT, CDR2 SNEGSKA (reference sequence).

This clonotype was counted a few times. V gene TRBV15 combines with J gene TRBJ1-2; no clear D gene. V was shortened by 3 bases and J by 12 bases, with 26 bases between the two germline ends. This CDR3 region has 16 residues. Looked up from germline, CDR1 is LNHNV and CDR2 is YYDKDF (reference sequence). CDR3 in amino acids: CATSRAGSSWAPPNTF. CDR3 bases: TGTGCCACCAGCAGGGCGGGGAGTTCGTGGGCCCCACCAAACACCTTC.

This clonotype was counted many times. The J gene is TRBJ1-2, the V gene TRBV12-3 or TRBV12-4; D remains unclear. V gave up 2 bases and J gave up 8 bases, with 12 bases separating them. There are 13 residues in the CDR3. The CDR3 sequence: CASSLKHAWGYTF. In DNA, the CDR3 is TGTGCCAGCAGTTTAAAACACGCCTGGGGCTACACCTTC.

This clonotype was seen repeatedly, ten times or more. This chain joins TRBV5-1 and TRBJ2-5, with TRBD1 identical over 9 bases. Germline V gene lookup returns CDR1 SGHRS and CDR2 YFSETQ. CDR3 length: 16 residues. After removal of 2 bases from V and 1 base from J, the junction contained 6 bases not matched to a gene. The CDR3 sequence is CASSLWTGDPQETQYF. Here the CDR3 DNA reads TGCGCCAGCAGCTTATGGACAGGGGACCCCCAAGAGACCCAGTACTTC.

In this sample, this clonotype turned up many times. The chain recombines TRBV5-1 with TRBJ2-5, with no clear D. Germline CDR1 is SGHRS and CDR2 is YFSETQ. Between the trimmed V and J ends, which lost 2 bases and 4 bases, there was a span of 9 bases. The length of the CDR3 is 13 residues. CDR3 DNA sequence: TGCGCCAGCAGCTTATCACCGACAGAGACCCAGTACTTC. Translation: CASSLSPTETQYF.

This clonotype came up a few times. This chain connects TRBV3-1 to TRBJ2-3; D is unclear. Between the trimmed V and J ends, which lost 3 bases and 6 bases, there was a span of 7 bases. Germline V lookup: CDR1 LGHDT, CDR2 YNNKEL (reference sequence). This CDR3 comprises 12 residues. CDR3 region: CASSQLMDTQYF. CDR3 DNA: TGTGCCAGCAGCCAGTTAATGGATACGCAGTATTTT.

This clonotype occurred many times. The gene calls are TRBV5-1 and TRBJ1-5; maybe TRBD1 (5 bases). In germline, CDR1 is SGHRS, CDR2 YFSETQ. The CDR3 length is 13 residues. V lost 0 bases and J lost 9, with 10 bases in between. This CDR3 is CASSLAGGGPQHF. CDR3 DNA sequence: TGCGCCAGCAGCTTGGCCGGGGGTGGGCCCCAGCATTTT.

V usage is TRBV18 and J usage is TRBJ2-1; 7 bases match TRBD1. This CDR3 has 16 residues. Germline CDR1 reads KGHSH; CDR2 reads LQKENI. The V and J ends lost 6 bases and 0 bases, in that order; junction bases with no gene match: 8. The CDR3 region is CASSNGQASSYNEQFF. CDR3 bases: TGTGCCAGCTCCAACGGACAGGCCAGCTCCTACAATGAGCAGTTCTTC.

The V gene is TRBV29-1, the J gene TRBJ1-1, with D perhaps TRBD1 (5 bases). Germline V gene lookup returns CDR1 SQVTM and CDR2 ANQGSEA. CDR3 length equals 13 residues. Deletions cut 5 bases from V and 4 bases from J, with 14 bases between. For the CDR3, the DNA is TGCAGCGTTCTCCAGGGTCGGAGCACTGAAGCTTTCTTT. It is translated as CSVLQGRSTEAFF.

This clonotype was counted at least ten times. The chain recombines TRBV18 with TRBJ1-1; 9 bases align to TRBD1. The germline V gene encodes CDR1 KGHSH and CDR2 LQKENI. The ends lost 5 bases at V and 1 base at J; junction bases unmatched: 8. The CDR3 has 16 amino acids. The CDR3: CASSIGQGLGNTEAFF. The CDR3 coding sequence is TGTGCCAGCTCAATCGGACAGGGGCTTGGGAACACTGAAGCTTTCTTT.

This chain uses TRBV6-1 with TRBJ2-5; D tentatively reads TRBD1 or TRBD2 (5 bases each). This CDR3 is built from 13 residues. The germline gives CDR1 MNHNS, CDR2 SASEGT. V lost 1 base and J lost 5, with 8 bases in between. CDR3 sequence (DNA): TGTGCCAGCAGTGAAGGGGGACGGGAGACCCAGTACTTC. This gives the protein CASSEGGRETQYF.